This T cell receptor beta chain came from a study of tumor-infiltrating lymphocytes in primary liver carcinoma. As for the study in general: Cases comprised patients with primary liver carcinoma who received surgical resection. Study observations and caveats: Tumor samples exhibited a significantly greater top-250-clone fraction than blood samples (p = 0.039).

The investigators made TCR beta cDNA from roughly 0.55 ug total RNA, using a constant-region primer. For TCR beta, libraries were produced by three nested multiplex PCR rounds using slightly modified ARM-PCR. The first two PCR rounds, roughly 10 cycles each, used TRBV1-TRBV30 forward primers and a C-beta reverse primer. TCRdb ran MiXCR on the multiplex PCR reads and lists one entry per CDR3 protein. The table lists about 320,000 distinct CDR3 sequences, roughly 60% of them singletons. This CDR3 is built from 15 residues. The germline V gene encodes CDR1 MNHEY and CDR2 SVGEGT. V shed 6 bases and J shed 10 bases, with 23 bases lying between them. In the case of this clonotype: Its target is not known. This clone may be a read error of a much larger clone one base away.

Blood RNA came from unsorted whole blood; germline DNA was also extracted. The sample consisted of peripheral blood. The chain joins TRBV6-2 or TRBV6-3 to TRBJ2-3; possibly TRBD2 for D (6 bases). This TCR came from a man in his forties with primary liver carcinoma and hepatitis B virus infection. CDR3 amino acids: CASSRIRGGDAAQYF. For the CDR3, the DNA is TGTGCCAGCAGCCGGATCCGGGGCGGGGACGCTGCGCAGTATTTT.